These T cell receptor beta chains were read from a single sample in a study of CD8 T cells in ankylosing spondylitis. TCRdb recomputed calls from the 5' RACE reads with MiXCR, one row per CDR3 protein. The table lists fewer than 650,000 distinct CDR3 sequences, more than 9.5% of them singletons, with approximately 7% in the top ten. Sequencing was performed on blood, either unsorted or a sorted T cell fraction (not recorded which). The source of these receptors is a male donor with ankylosing spondylitis. CDR3s include the opening cysteine and the closing phenylalanine or tryptophan. The D gene is left open where the match is weak. The size entry is marked missing in some rows and otherwise reads once, few, many or a size class.

v_call,j_call,clone_size,d_call,cdr3_aa,cdr3_nt
TRBV2,TRBJ2-1,many,TRBD2,CASSPEAGLAGGQQFF,TGTGCCAGCAGTCCTGAAGCGGGACTAGCGGGAGGCCAGCAGTTCTTC
TRBV24-1,TRBJ1-5,-,-,CATSKAGHTEPQHF,TGTGCCACCAGTAAAGCGGGACACACTGAGCCCCAGCATTTT
TRBV10-3,TRBJ2-2,many,-,CAISRTGGNTGELFF,TGTGCCATCAGCCGGACTGGCGGGAACACCGGGGAGCTGTTTTTT
TRBV3-1,TRBJ2-5,few,-,CASSQDLELFQETQYF,TGTGCCAGCAGCCAAGATCTTGAGCTTTTCCAAGAGACCCAGTACTTC
TRBV12-3/TRBV12-4,TRBJ1-3,many,-,CASSRLESTRGNTIYF,TGTGCCAGCAGTAGATTAGAAAGCACAAGGGGAAACACCATATATTTT
TRBV2,TRBJ2-1,-,TRBD1,CASSAFGTGGIGEQFF,TGTGCCAGCAGCGCCTTCGGGACAGGGGGAATAGGTGAGCAGTTCTTC
TRBV2,TRBJ2-5,many,-,CASSVGRETQYF,TGTGCCAGCAGTGTGGGGCGGGAGACCCAGTACTTC
TRBV7-9,TRBJ2-7,few,-,CASSDLRTAFHEQYF,TGTGCCAGCAGCGATCTAAGGACAGCCTTCCACGAGCAGTACTTC
TRBV24-1,TRBJ2-3,many,-,CATSDGTSTDTQYF,TGTGCCACCAGTGATGGGACCAGCACAGATACGCAGTATTTT
TRBV5-1,TRBJ2-1,few,TRBD2,CASSISGRANNEQFF,TGCGCCAGCAGCATTAGCGGGAGGGCCAACAATGAGCAGTTCTTC
TRBV20-1,TRBJ2-3,many,TRBD2,CSAIGTSGDTQYF,TGCAGTGCTATCGGGACTAGCGGAGATACGCAGTATTTT
TRBV12-3/TRBV12-4,TRBJ2-2,-,TRBD2,CASRGGTGLAAGELFF,TGTGCCAGCAGGGGAGGCACGGGACTAGCGGCCGGGGAGCTGTTTTTT
TRBV7-2,TRBJ1-2,few,TRBD1,CASSLDWRGGSVGYTF,TGTGCCAGCAGCTTAGATTGGAGAGGGGGCTCTGTCGGCTACACCTTC
TRBV7-2,TRBJ2-2,-,TRBD2,CASSWGGKSGELFF,TGTGCCAGCAGCTGGGGGGGGAAGTCCGGGGAGCTGTTTTTT
TRBV7-2,TRBJ1-1,few,-,CASSLVEGSEAFF,TGTGCCAGCAGCTTAGTGGAAGGGTCTGAAGCTTTCTTT
TRBV2,TRBJ2-3,-,-,CASNELRGRGTDTQYF,TGTGCCAGCAACGAATTGCGGGGCCGGGGCACAGATACGCAGTATTTT
TRBV20-1,TRBJ2-1,-,-,CSATTSGMPFF,TGCAGTGCTACAACTTCGGGGATGCCGTTCTTC
TRBV2,TRBJ2-2,-,-,CASSDNRNTGELFF,TGTGCCAGCAGTGATAATAGGAACACCGGGGAGCTGTTTTTT
TRBV24-1,TRBJ2-3,few,-,CATMGSTDTQYF,TGTGCCACCATGGGTTCGACAGATACGCAGTATTTT
TRBV7-2,TRBJ2-7,-,-,CASSPEWRLREQYF,TGTGCCAGCAGCCCGGAGTGGCGGCTCCGCGAGCAGTACTTC
TRBV12-3/TRBV12-4,TRBJ2-5,many,TRBD1,CASNLQGEKTQYF,TGTGCCAGCAACCTACAGGGGGAAAAGACCCAGTACTTC
TRBV29-1,TRBJ2-3,many,-,CSVESGTDTQYF,TGCAGCGTTGAATCTGGGACCGATACGCAGTATTTT
TRBV29-1,TRBJ1-5,-,-,CSVVGDLDQPQHF,TGCAGCGTTGTTGGTGATTTGGATCAGCCCCAGCATTTT
TRBV5-6,TRBJ2-3,few,-,CASSFGLSGDTQYF,TGTGCCAGCAGCTTCGGATTGAGCGGAGATACGCAGTATTTT
TRBV7-9,TRBJ2-3,few,-,CASSFRLRDTQYF,TGTGCCAGCAGCTTCAGGTTGAGGGATACGCAGTATTTT
TRBV20-1,TRBJ1-2,-,TRBD1,CSASQGGYYGYTF,TGCAGTGCGAGTCAGGGGGGATACTATGGCTACACCTTC
TRBV6-1,TRBJ2-2,-,-,CASRQGGTGELFF,TGTGCCAGCAGACAGGGGGGGACCGGGGAGCTGTTTTTT
TRBV7-9,TRBJ1-6,-,TRBD1,CASRAGQANYNSPLHF,TGTGCCAGCAGGGCGGGACAGGCGAACTATAATTCACCCCTCCACTTT
TRBV12-3/TRBV12-4,TRBJ2-6,-,-,CASSTGVAGANVLTF,TGTGCCAGCTCGACTGGAGTTGCCGGGGCCAACGTCCTGACTTTC
TRBV5-1,TRBJ2-5,few,-,CASSRGWGDETQYF,TGCGCCAGCAGCAGGGGCTGGGGTGACGAGACCCAGTACTTC
TRBV7-6,TRBJ2-7,-,-,CASSSREAYEQYF,TGTGCCAGCAGCTCGCGCGAAGCCTACGAGCAGTACTTC
TRBV7-9,TRBJ1-4,-,-,CASSLSWPARVNEKLFF,TGTGCCAGCAGCTTATCGTGGCCCGCCCGGGTTAATGAAAAACTGTTTTTT
TRBV7-9,TRBJ2-2,-,-,CANNVGRDTGELFF,TGTGCCAACAACGTCGGGAGAGACACCGGGGAGCTGTTTTTT
TRBV10-3,TRBJ2-3,many,TRBD2,CAIRLSGRAQSTDTQYF,TGTGCCATCAGACTTAGCGGGAGGGCCCAAAGCACAGATACGCAGTATTTT
TRBV5-1,TRBJ2-1,many,-,CASSLGLFSYNEQFF,TGCGCCAGCAGCTTGGGGCTATTCTCCTACAATGAGCAGTTCTTC
TRBV2,TRBJ1-2,-,-,CASSEARGNYGYTF,TGTGCCAGCAGTGAAGCTCGGGGTAACTATGGCTACACCTTC
TRBV28,TRBJ2-7,-,-,CATEGQPPTPEQYF,TGTGCCACAGAAGGACAGCCGCCGACCCCCGAGCAGTACTTC
TRBV5-1,TRBJ2-7,many,TRBD2,CASSFRAGGEQYF,TGCGCCAGCAGCTTCCGAGCGGGAGGCGAGCAGTACTTC
TRBV3-1,TRBJ2-4,-,TRBD2,CASSQDRLAGLKNIQYF,TGTGCCAGCAGCCAAGATAGGCTAGCGGGTCTTAAAAACATTCAGTACTTC
TRBV6-5,TRBJ1-2,-,-,CDSSYYNPQERYGYTF,TGTGACAGCAGTTACTACAATCCACAGGAACGCTATGGCTACACCTTC
TRBV7-9,TRBJ1-5,-,TRBD1,CASSLVVGTASNQPQHF,TGTGCCAGCAGCTTAGTGGTAGGGACAGCCTCTAATCAGCCCCAGCATTTT
TRBV2,TRBJ2-7,few,TRBD2,CASRRTSGAYEQYF,TGTGCCAGCAGAAGGACTAGCGGAGCCTACGAGCAGTACTTC
TRBV24-1,TRBJ2-3,few,TRBD2,CATSDRPLLAGDTDTQYF,TGTGCCACCAGTGATCGACCTTTACTAGCGGGGGACACAGATACGCAGTATTTT
TRBV20-1,TRBJ2-3,-,TRBD2,CSAAPTLAGGTDTQYF,TGCAGTGCGGCCCCTACCCTAGCGGGGGGCACAGATACGCAGTATTTT
TRBV24-1,TRBJ2-5,-,TRBD1,CATSAGTGGQETQYF,TGTGCCACCAGCGCCGGGACAGGGGGACAAGAGACCCAGTACTTC
TRBV20-1,TRBJ2-7,-,TRBD1,CSLRTGTFEQYF,TGCAGTCTCAGGACAGGGACTTTCGAGCAGTACTTC